Below, 8 T cell receptor beta chains from the same sample are listed, as sequenced in a study of blood T cell repertoires in COVID-19 (dated by TCRdb to the early 2020s). The library was generated by the immunoSEQ multiplex PCR assay. Sourced from immuneACCESS, this table was stored by TCRdb with only in-frame sequences that have V and J called. A share of the clones is absent; for the studies checked, an unresolved V gene accounts for under half, and the remainder has no known explanation. Within this sample are a few hundred thousand clones, with about 85% of them counted one time only. The ten largest clones capture around 4.5% of the sample. What was sequenced was peripheral blood. The receptor set was obtained from a woman in her 50s with active or convalescent COVID-19.

The table lists this clone with a count of one. V is TRBV28 and J is TRBJ1-3; weak D call: TRBD1 (6 bases). The germline V gene has CDR1 MDHEN and CDR2 SYDVKM. This CDR3 contains 14 residues. Trimming removed 6 bases from V and 4 bases from J, with 13 bases in between. CDR3 residues: CASSTWGLGNTIYF. The CDR3 DNA is TGTGCCAGCAGCACTTGGGGGCTCGGAAACACCATATATTTT.

This chain links TRBV2 with TRBJ2-1, with TRBD2 matching over 12 bases. The CDR3 runs 12 residues. Trimming took 5 bases from V and 15 from J; bases not matched to a gene: 5. Per the germline V gene, CDR1 is SNHLY and CDR2 is FYNNEI. CDR3 bases: TGTGCCAGCAGTTCTAGCGGGAGGGCCCCGTTCTTC. Translation: CASSSSGRAPFF.

The chain combines TRBV3-1 (or the pseudogene TRBV3-2) with TRBJ1-6, with TRBD1 as a possible D gene (6 bases). The germline V gene has CDR1 LGHDT and CDR2 YNNKEL (reference sequence). The length of the CDR3 is 14 residues. Trimming shortened V by 2 bases and J by 7 bases, and 9 bases separated the two germline ends. This CDR3 reads CASSQRDTNSPLHF. In DNA form, the CDR3 reads TGTGCCAGCAGCCAACGGGACACAAATTCACCCCTCCACTTT.

CDR3 in amino acids: CASSQIRSNQPQHF. Here the CDR3 DNA reads TGTGCCAGCAGCCAAATACGGAGCAATCAGCCCCAGCATTTT. The genes are TRBV16 and TRBJ1-5; D is unresolved. This CDR3 contains 14 residues. The germline gives CDR1 KGHSY, CDR2 FQNENV. The germline V and J ends were trimmed by 2 bases and 1 base, with 6 bases remaining between them.

V is TRBV3-1 (or the pseudogene TRBV3-2) and J is TRBJ2-7; 7 bases are shared with TRBD2. Trimming took 0 bases from V and 3 from J; bases not matched to a gene: 2. CDR3 length: 14 residues. Germline CDR1 and CDR2: LGHDT and YNNKEL (reference sequence). The DNA of the CDR3 is TGTGCCAGCAGCCAAGAGGCTAGCGGCTACGAGCAGTACTTC. This encodes CASSQEASGYEQYF.

About this clone itself: Other DNA sequences of this sample code for an identical CDR3. The chain uses TRBV5-1 and TRBJ1-1, with D perhaps matching TRBD1 (5 bases). V was pared by 2 bases and J by 1 base, with 6 bases between. Germline CDR1 is SGHRS and CDR2 is YFSETQ. The CDR3 is 13 residues long. CDR3: CASSFDRNTEAFF. CDR3 sequence (DNA): TGCGCCAGCAGCTTTGACAGGAACACTGAAGCTTTCTTT. Supplemented by reference TRBV5-1 and TRBJ1-1, the full variable domain reads KAGVTQTPRYLIKTRGQQVTLSCSPISGHRSVSWYQQTPGQGLQFLFEYFSETQRNKGNFPGRFSGRQFSNSRSEMNVSTLELGDSALYLCASSFDRNTEAFFGQGTRLTVV.

The chain employs TRBV2 and TRBJ2-3; D is ambiguous. The CDR3 sequence is 13 residues long. V was pared by 1 base and J by 5 bases, with 7 bases between. Looked up from germline, CDR1 is SNHLY and CDR2 is FYNNEI. The CDR3, as DNA: TGTGCCAGCAGTGAAGTTATGAGAGATACGCAGTATTTT. Translation gives CASSEVMRDTQYF.

This chain uses TRBV30 with TRBJ2-7; 10 nucleotides match TRBD2. CDR3 length equals 16 residues. J was trimmed by 6 bases and V by 3 bases; bases with no gene match: 14. The germline V gene encodes CDR1 GTSNPN and CDR2 SVGIG (reference sequence). The CDR3 protein is CAWRFTSGASGSEQYF. The CDR3 DNA follows: TGTGCCTGGAGATTCACCTCCGGGGCTAGCGGGAGCGAGCAGTACTTC.